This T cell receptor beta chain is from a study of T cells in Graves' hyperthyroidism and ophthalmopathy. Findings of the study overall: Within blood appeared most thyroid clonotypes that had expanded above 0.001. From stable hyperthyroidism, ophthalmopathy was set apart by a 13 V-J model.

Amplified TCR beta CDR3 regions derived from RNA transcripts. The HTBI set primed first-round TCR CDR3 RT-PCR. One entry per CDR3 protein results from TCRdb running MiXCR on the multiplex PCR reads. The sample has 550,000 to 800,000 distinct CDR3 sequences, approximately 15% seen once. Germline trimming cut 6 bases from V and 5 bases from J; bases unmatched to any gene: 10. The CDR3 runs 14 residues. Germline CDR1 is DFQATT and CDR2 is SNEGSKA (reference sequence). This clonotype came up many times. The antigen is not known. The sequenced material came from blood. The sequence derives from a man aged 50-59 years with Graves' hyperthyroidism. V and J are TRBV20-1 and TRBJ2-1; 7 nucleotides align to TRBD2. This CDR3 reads CSAQGTTVDNEQFF. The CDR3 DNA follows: TGCAGTGCCCAAGGGACTACCGTGGACAATGAGCAGTTCTTC.